The source of this T cell receptor (beta chain) is a study of blood T cell repertoires in COVID-19. Whole-study context: From the United States, Italy and Spain came samples of acute and convalescent COVID-19. From T cells, B-cell-depleted T cells, or PBMCs came the material, which was cDNA or gDNA.

Libraries were prepared by immunoSEQ multiplex PCR; TCRdb keeps only in-frame clonotypes and omits some of them. The sample carries some 200,000 clones, 65% to 90% recorded once. Participants' own reports of clinical history determined their cohort assignment. Symptom resolution, clearance, or two negative PCRs marked donors in Cohort 3 as recovered. Germline loops: CDR1 GTSNPN, CDR2 SVGIG (reference sequence). The CDR3 length is 14 residues. Between the trimmed V and J ends, which lost 0 bases and 3 bases, there was a span of 6 bases. The source material was PBMCs or T cells enriched from blood (not recorded which). This TCR was recovered from a man aged 35 to 55 who had recovered from COVID-19. This chain connects TRBV30 to TRBJ1-6; D gene ambiguous. The CDR3 loop is CAWSVQIYNSPLHF. The CDR3 nucleotides read TGTGCCTGGAGTGTACAGATCTATAATTCACCCCTCCACTTT.